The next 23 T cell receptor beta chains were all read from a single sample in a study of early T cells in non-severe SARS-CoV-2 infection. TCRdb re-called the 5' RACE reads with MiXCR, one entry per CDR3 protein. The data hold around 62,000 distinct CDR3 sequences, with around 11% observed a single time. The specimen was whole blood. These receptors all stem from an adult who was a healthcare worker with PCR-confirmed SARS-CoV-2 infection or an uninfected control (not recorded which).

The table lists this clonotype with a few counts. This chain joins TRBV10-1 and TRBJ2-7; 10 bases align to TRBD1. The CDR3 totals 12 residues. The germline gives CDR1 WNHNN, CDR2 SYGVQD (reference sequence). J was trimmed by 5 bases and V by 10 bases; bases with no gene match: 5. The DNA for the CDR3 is TGCGCCACCCGGGACAGGGGAGACGAGCAGTACTTC. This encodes CATRDRGDEQYF.

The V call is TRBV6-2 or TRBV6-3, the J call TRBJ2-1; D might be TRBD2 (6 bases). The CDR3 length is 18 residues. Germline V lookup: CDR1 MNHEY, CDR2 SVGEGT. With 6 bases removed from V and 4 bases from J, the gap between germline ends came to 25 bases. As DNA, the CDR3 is TGTGCCAGCAGCCGTAACCTCCTCCGGGACTTCCCATACAATGAGCAGTTCTTC. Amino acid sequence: CASSRNLLRDFPYNEQFF.

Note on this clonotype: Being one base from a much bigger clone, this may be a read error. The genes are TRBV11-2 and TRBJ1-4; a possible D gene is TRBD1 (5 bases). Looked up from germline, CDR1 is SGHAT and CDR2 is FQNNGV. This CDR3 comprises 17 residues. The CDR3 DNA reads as TGTGACAGCAGCTTAGATACTATTGACAGATTTAATGAAAAACTGTTTTTT. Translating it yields CDSSLDTIDRFNEKLFF.

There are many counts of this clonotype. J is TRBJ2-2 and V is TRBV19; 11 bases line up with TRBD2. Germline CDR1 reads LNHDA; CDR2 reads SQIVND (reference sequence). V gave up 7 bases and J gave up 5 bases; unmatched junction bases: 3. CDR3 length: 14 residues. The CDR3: CASTIAGGTGELFF. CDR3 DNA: TGTGCCAGTACCATAGCGGGAGGGACCGGGGAGCTGTTTTTT.

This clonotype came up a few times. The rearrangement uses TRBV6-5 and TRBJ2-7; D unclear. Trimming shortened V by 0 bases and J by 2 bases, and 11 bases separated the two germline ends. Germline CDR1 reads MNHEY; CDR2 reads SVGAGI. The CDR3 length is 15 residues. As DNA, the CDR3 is TGTGCCAGCAGTTACTCCTCTACTCTTCCCTACGAGCAGTACTTC. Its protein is CASSYSSTLPYEQYF.

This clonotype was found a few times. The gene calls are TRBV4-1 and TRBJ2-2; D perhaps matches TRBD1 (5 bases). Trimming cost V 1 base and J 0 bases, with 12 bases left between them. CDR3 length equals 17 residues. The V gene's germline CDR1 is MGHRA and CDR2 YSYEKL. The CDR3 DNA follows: TGCGCCAGCAGCCAAGTTTCTACAGGACCGAACACCGGGGAGCTGTTTTTT. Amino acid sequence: CASSQVSTGPNTGELFF.

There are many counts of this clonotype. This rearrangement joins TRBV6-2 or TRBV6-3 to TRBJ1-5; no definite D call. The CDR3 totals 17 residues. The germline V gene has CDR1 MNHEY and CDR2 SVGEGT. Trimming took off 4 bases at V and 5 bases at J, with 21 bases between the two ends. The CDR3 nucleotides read TGTGCCAGCAGTTCCCCGCTTCAACCGGGAAAGGATCAGCCCCAGCATTTT. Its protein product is CASSSPLQPGKDQPQHF.

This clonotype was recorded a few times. The CDR3 sequence: CASSQGLVRSTEAFF. CDR3 in DNA: TGTGCCAGCAGCCAAGGTCTGGTGAGATCCACTGAAGCTTTCTTT. V is TRBV14 and J is TRBJ1-1, with D unresolved. The CDR3 loop spans 15 amino acids. V lost 1 base, J lost 4 bases, and 13 bases lay in between. From germline, CDR1 is SGHDN and CDR2 FVKESK.

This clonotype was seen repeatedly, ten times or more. The CDR3 DNA sequence: TGTGCCAGCAGTTTAGGGCCCCTAGCGGGAGGAGAGACCCAGTACTTC. Translated, it gives CASSLGPLAGGETQYF. This sequence joins TRBV12-3 or TRBV12-4 and TRBJ2-5; TRBD2 agrees at 11 bases. This CDR3 has 16 amino acids. The trim removed 1 base at V and 4 bases at J, leaving 5 bases unmatched.

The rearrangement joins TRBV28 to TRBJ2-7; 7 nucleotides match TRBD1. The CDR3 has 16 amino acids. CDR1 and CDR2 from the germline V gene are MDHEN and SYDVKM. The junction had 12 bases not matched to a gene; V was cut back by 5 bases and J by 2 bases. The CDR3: CASSVETGKRAYEQYF. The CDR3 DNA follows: TGTGCCAGCAGTGTAGAGACAGGGAAGAGGGCCTACGAGCAGTACTTC.

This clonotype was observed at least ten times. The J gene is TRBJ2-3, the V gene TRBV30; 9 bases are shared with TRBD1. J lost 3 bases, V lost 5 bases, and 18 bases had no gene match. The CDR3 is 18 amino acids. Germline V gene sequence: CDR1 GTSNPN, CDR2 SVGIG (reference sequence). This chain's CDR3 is CAWGVDLGTGSWTDTQYF. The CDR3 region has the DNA TGTGCCTGGGGAGTTGACCTGGGGACAGGGTCATGGACAGATACGCAGTATTTT.

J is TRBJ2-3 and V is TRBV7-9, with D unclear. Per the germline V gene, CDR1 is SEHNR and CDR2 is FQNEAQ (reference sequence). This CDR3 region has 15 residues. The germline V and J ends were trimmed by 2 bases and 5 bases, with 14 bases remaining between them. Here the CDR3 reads CASSLWNFLQDTQYF. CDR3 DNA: TGTGCCAGCAGCTTATGGAACTTCTTGCAAGATACGCAGTATTTT.

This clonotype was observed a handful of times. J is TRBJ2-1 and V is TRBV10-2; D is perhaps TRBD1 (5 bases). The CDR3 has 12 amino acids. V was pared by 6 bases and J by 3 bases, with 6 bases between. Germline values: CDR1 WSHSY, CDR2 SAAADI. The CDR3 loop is CASRQDYNEQFF. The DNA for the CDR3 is TGCGCCAGCAGACAGGACTACAATGAGCAGTTCTTC.

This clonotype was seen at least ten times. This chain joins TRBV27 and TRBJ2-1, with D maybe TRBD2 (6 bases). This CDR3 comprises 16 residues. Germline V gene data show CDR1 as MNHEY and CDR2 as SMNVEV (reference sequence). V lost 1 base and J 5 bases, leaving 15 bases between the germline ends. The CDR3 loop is CASSLYPPSSDNEQFF. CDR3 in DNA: TGTGCCAGCAGTTTATATCCCCCGTCTAGCGACAATGAGCAGTTCTTC.

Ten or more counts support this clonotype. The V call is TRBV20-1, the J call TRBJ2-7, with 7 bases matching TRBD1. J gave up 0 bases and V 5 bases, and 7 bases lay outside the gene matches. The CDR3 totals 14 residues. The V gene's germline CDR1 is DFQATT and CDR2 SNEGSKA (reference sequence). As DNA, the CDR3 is TGCAGTGCTGGCCGACAGGGTAGCTCCTACGAGCAGTACTTC. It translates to CSAGRQGSSYEQYF.

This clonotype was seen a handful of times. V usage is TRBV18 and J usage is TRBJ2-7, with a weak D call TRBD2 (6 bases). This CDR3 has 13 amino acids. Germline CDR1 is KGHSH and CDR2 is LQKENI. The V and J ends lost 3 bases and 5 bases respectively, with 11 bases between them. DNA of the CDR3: TGTGCCAGCTCACCCCTTCGGGGGAACGAGCAGTACTTC. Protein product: CASSPLRGNEQYF.

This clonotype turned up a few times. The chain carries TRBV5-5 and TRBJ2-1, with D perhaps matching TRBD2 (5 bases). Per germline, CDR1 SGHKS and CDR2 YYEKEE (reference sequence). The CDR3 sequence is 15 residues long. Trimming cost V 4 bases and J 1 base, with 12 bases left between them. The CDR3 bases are TGTGCCAGCAGCCCGAGGGCAGGTTCCTACAATGAGCAGTTCTTC. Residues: CASSPRAGSYNEQFF.

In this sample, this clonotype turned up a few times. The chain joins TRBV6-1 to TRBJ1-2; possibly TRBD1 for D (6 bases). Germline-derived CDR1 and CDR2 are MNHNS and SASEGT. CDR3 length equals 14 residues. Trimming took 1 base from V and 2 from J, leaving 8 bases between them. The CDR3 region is CASSEGGQNYGYTF. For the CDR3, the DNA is TGTGCCAGCAGTGAAGGGGGACAAAACTATGGCTACACCTTC.

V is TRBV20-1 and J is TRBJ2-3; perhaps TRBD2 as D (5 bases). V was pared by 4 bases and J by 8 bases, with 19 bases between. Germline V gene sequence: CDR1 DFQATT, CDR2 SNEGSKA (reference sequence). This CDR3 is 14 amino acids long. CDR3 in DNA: TGCAGTGCTACGGTAGGAGGAGCGACAAGTACGCAGTATTTT. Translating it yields CSATVGGATSTQYF.

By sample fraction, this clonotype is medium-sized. Written as DNA, the CDR3 is TGTGCCAGCACCCTGGCGGGAGAAAACGGGGAGCTGTTTTTT. This codes for CASTLAGENGELFF. This rearrangement joins TRBV28 to TRBJ2-2, with 7 bases aligning to TRBD2. V shed 7 bases, J shed 7 bases, and the junction held 9 bases outside the gene matches. The CDR3 consists of 14 residues. From germline, CDR1 is MDHEN and CDR2 SYDVKM.

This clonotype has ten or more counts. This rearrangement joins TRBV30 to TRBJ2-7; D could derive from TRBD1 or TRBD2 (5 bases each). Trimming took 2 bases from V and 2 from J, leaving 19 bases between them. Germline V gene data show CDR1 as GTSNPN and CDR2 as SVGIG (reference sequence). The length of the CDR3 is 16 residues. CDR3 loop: CAWSRLRGPIAYEQYF. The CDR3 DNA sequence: TGTGCCTGGAGTCGACTGAGGGGCCCAATCGCCTACGAGCAGTACTTC. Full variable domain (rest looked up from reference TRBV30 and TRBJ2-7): SQTIHQWPATLVQPVGSPLSLECTVEGTSNPNLYWYRQAAGRGLQLLFYSVGIGQISSEVPQNLSASRPQDRQFILSSKKLLLSDSGFYLCAWSRLRGPIAYEQYFGPGTRLTVT.

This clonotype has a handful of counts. The CDR3 is CASSYSRSGGNQPQHF. The CDR3 DNA is TGTGCCAGCAGTTACTCGAGGTCAGGGGGCAATCAGCCCCAGCATTTT. This chain connects TRBV6-6 to TRBJ1-5, with D possibly being TRBD1 (6 bases). In germline, CDR1 is MNHNY, CDR2 SVGAGI (reference sequence). CDR3 size: 16 residues. The germline V and J ends were trimmed by 0 bases and 2 bases, with 11 bases remaining between them.

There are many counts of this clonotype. CDR3 coding DNA: TGTGCCAGCAGTTTAGAGCCACCAGGGGGGGGCTACACCTTC. Translation gives CASSLEPPGGGYTF. The chain carries TRBV12-3 or TRBV12-4 and TRBJ1-2, with 7 nucleotides matching TRBD1. The CDR3 has 14 residues. V lost 1 base, J lost 8 bases, and 7 bases stayed unmatched.